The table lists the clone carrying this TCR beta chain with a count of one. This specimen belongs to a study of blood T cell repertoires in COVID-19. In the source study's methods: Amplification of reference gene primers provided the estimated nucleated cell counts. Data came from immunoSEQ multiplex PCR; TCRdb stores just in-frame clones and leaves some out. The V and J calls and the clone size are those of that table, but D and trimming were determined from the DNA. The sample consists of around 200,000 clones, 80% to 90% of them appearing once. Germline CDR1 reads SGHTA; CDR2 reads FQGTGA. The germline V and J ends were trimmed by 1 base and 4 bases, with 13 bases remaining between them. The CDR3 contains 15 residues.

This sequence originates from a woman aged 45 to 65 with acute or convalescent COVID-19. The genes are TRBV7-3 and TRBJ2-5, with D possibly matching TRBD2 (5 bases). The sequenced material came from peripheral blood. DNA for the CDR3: TGTGCCAGCAGCTTAATGGTCGGGGTAGGAGAGACCCAGTACTTC. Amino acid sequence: CASSLMVGVGETQYF.